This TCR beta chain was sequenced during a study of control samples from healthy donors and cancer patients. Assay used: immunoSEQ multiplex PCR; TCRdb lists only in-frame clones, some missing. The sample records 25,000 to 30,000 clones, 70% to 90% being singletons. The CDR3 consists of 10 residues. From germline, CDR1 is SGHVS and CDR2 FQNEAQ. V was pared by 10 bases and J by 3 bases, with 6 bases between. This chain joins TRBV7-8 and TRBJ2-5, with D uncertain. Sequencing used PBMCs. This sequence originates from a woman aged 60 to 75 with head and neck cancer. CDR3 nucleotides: TGTGCCACCTCAAAAGAGACCCAGTACTTC. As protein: CATSKETQYF.